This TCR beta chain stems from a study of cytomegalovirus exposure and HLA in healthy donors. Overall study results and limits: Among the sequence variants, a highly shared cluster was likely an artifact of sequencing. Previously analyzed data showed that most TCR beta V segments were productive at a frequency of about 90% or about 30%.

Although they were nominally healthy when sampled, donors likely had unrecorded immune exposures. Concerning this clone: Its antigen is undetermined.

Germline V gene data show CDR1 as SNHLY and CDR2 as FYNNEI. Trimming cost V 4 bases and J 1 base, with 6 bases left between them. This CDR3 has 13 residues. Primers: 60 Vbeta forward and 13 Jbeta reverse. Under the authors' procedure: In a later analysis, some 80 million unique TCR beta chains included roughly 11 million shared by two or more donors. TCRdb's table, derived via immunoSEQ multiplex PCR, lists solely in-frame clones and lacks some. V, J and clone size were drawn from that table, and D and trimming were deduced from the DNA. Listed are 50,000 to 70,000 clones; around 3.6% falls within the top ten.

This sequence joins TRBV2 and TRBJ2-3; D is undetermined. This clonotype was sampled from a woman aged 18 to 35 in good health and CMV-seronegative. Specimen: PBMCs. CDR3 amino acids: CASSVSRTDTQYF. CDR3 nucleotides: TGTGCCAGCAGTGTAAGCCGCACAGATACGCAGTATTTT.